The present entry profiles one T cell receptor beta chain with its context. Its antigen is still unknown. This sample was taken from a study of monozygotic twins with inflammatory bowel disease. TCRdb re-called the 5' RACE reads and gives one entry per CDR3 protein, without DNA. The sample includes some 190,000 distinct CDR3 sequences. Notes on the study in general: Comparison of concordant versus discordant twins revealed no difference in repertoire similarity, possibly due to limited power.

Germline CDR1 is SGHTA and CDR2 is FQGNSA. The length of the CDR3 is 15 residues. The sample was blood. The sequence derives from a human donor with ulcerative colitis or Crohn's disease, or a healthy co-twin of an affected twin (not recorded which). The chain recombines TRBV7-2 with TRBJ2-7. This CDR3 reads CASSLGVSKYYEQYF. The full variable domain, rest sourced from reference TRBV7-2 and TRBJ2-7, is GAGVSQSPSNKVTEKGKDVELRCDPISGHTALYWYRQSLGQGLEFLIYFQGNSAPDKSGLPSDRFSAERTGGSVSTLTIQRTQQEDSAVYLCASSLGVSKYYEQYFGPGTRLTVT.